The T cell receptor (beta chain) described here comes from a study of cytomegalovirus exposure and HLA in healthy donors. Study information: Drawn from HLA-typed donors, some 80 million unique TCRs were held in an early data release. Researchers found that approximately 77% of almost 400 genotyped donors fell within the Caucasian-associated ancestry cluster. Findings and caveats of the study: Across donors, sequencing depth was assumed by presence/absence analyses to be roughly uniform. In a later analysis, donors in an Asian-associated ancestry cluster reportedly had fewer N-insertions in productive TCRs than the cohort mean.

As to this clone: As yet, its antigen is unknown.

It was with 60 Vbeta and 13 Jbeta primers that the PCR ran. Clones were read by immunoSEQ multiplex PCR, and TCRdb kept only the in-frame ones, dropping some. The repertoire holds roughly 180,000 clones, with about 77% as singletons. The CDR3 sequence is 18 residues long. Germline trimming cut 4 bases from V and 5 bases from J; bases unmatched to any gene: 15. CDR1 is SGHTA, CDR2 FQGNSA, per germline. The chain joins TRBV7-2 to TRBJ2-3; 10 nucleotides align to TRBD1. Sequenced: PBMCs. The sequence derives from a woman in her twenties or thirties in good health and CMV-seropositive. The DNA for the CDR3 is TGTGCCAGCAGCTCAGCGGGGTGGACAGGGGGTTTTGTAGATACGCAGTATTTT. This translates into CASSSAGWTGGFVDTQYF.